The 7 T cell receptor beta chains in this list originate from one sample, sequenced in a study of Ad26.COV2.S vaccination and SARS-CoV-2 variants. Treatment described: over 15 received Ad26.COV2.S at low or high dose, single or two shots; 5 received placebo; per-sample allocation not given. Day 63 after the first injection of vaccine or placebo was the sampling time. Sequencing was performed with immunoSEQ multiplex PCR; in TCRdb, only in-frame clones are kept and a portion is missing. The sample contains under 550,000 clones, roughly 90% of which appear only once. Material: peripheral blood, obtained in a trial of Ad26.COV2.S vaccine versus placebo. All receptors derive from a person aged 18-65 years who received the Ad26.COV2.S COVID-19 vaccine or a placebo.

V gene TRBV19 combines with J gene TRBJ1-1; D unresolved. V dropped 8 bases and J dropped 6 bases, with 10 bases sitting between them. The CDR3 runs 11 residues. Germline V CDR1 and CDR2: LNHDA, SQIVND (reference sequence). CDR3 DNA sequence: TGTGCCAGTGACACGGAAGCTGAAGCTTTCTTT. Residues: CASDTEAEAFF.

The chain is built from TRBV5-1 and TRBJ2-5; TRBD2 aligns across 7 bases. CDR1 and CDR2 (germline): SGHRS, YFSETQ. This CDR3 is built from 15 residues. With 4 bases clipped from V and 4 bases from J, the junction kept 10 bases outside the gene matches. The chain's CDR3 is CASSPALAGRETQYF. For the CDR3, the DNA is TGCGCCAGCAGCCCCGCATTAGCGGGTCGAGAGACCCAGTACTTC.

The chain couples TRBV4-1 to TRBJ2-7, with 8 bases lining up with TRBD1. This CDR3 is 15 amino acids long. J gave up 0 bases and V 4 bases, and 5 bases lay outside the gene matches. The germline gives CDR1 MGHRA, CDR2 YSYEKL. DNA for the CDR3: TGCGCCAGCAGCCCCGGACAGGGTGCCTCCTACGAGCAGTACTTC. It specifies CASSPGQGASYEQYF.

V usage is TRBV5-1 and J usage is TRBJ2-6; D remains unclear. Trimming shortened V by 0 bases and J by 1 base, and 5 bases separated the two germline ends. The CDR3 covers 15 residues. Germline-derived CDR1 and CDR2 are SGHRS and YFSETQ. CDR3 nucleotide sequence: TGCGCCAGCAGCTTGGGGCAGTCTGGGGCCAACGTCCTGACTTTC. It is translated as CASSLGQSGANVLTF.

This chain uses TRBV9 with TRBJ2-1; 8 nucleotides match TRBD1. CDR1 and CDR2 (germline): SGDLS, YYNGEE. Unmatched junction bases numbered 9, after V lost 0 bases and J lost 1 base. The CDR3 loop spans 18 amino acids. The CDR3 region is CASSVDVAGTGSYNEQFF. CDR3 coding DNA: TGTGCCAGCAGCGTAGATGTGGCGGGGACAGGATCCTACAATGAGCAGTTCTTC.

V gene TRBV4-3 combines with J gene TRBJ2-3; no reliable D call. Trimming removed 1 base at V and 2 bases at J, with 16 bases between. CDR1 is LGHNA, CDR2 YSLEER, per germline. The CDR3 totals 17 residues. CDR3 nucleotide sequence: TGCGCCAGCAGCCAAGCGGGTGGGTATGGGATCACAGATACGCAGTATTTT. It is translated as CASSQAGGYGITDTQYF.

This chain joins TRBV28 and TRBJ2-7, with TRBD1 identical over 11 bases. CDR1 MDHEN and CDR2 SYDVKM come from the germline V gene. V trimming: 5 bases; J trimming: 6 bases; junction bases outside the gene matches: 15. There are 17 residues in the CDR3. The DNA for the CDR3 is TGTGCCAGCAGTCGAGAGCTGCCCGGGACAGGGGGTGCCGAGCAGTACTTC. Translation gives CASSRELPGTGGAEQYF.